The rows below give T cell receptor beta chains drawn from one sample of a study of shared clonotypes between healthy human individuals. Generated by immunoSEQ multiplex PCR, the TCRdb table keeps only in-frame clones and is missing some. The table has about 2.1 million clones, roughly 95% seen once. Material: naive CD8+ T cells from PBMCs. Every receptor here comes from a man between 18 and 35 years old in good health. Some clones in this sample may be carry-over from other donors' samples. The CDR3 runs from the conserved cysteine through the conserved F or W. Fields, in order: D gene, J gene, V gene, clone size, CDR3 DNA, CDR3 protein. The D gene is left open where the match is weak. For some rows the clone size is stated as once, few or many, or as a class when expanded; others skip it.

D: .; J: TRBJ2-5; V: TRBV5-6; size: .; DNA: TGTGCCAGCAGCATAGCCGGGAGCGGGGAGACCCAGTACTTC; CDR3: CASSIAGSGETQYF
D: .; J: TRBJ2-5; V: TRBV21-1; size: .; DNA: TGTGCCAGCAGCGTCACAGGGCAAGAGACCCAGTACTTC; CDR3: CASSVTGQETQYF
D: .; J: TRBJ2-5; V: TRBV6-1; size: .; DNA: TGTGCCAGCAGTGAAGTGATAGTCGAGACCCAGTACTTC; CDR3: CASSEVIVETQYF
D: .; J: TRBJ2-7; V: TRBV4-3; size: .; DNA: TGCGCCAGCAGCCAAGAACCGGGACGGTTTTACGAGCAGTACTTC; CDR3: CASSQEPGRFYEQYF
D: .; J: TRBJ2-3; V: TRBV10-3; size: .; DNA: TGTGCCATCAGTGATCCTTGGACAGGCACAGATACGCAGTATTTT; CDR3: CAISDPWTGTDTQYF
D: .; J: TRBJ1-1; V: TRBV27; size: .; DNA: TGTGCCAGCAGTTTATCGTGGAGTACTGAAGCTTTCTTT; CDR3: CASSLSWSTEAFF
D: .; J: TRBJ2-2; V: TRBV9; size: .; DNA: TGTGCCAGCAGCGTAGAGGCCGAGGCGGTCGGGGAGCTGTTTTTT; CDR3: CASSVEAEAVGELFF
D: .; J: TRBJ2-7; V: TRBV19; size: .; DNA: TGTGCCACTACGGATGGGCGGGCGGGCGAGCAGTACTTC; CDR3: CATTDGRAGEQYF
D: .; J: TRBJ1-5; V: TRBV15; size: .; DNA: TGTGCCACCAGCAGAGATCTCCCGGAGCGACGGAATCAGCCCCAGCATTTT; CDR3: CATSRDLPERRNQPQHF
D: .; J: TRBJ1-2; V: TRBV9; size: .; DNA: TGTGCCAGCAGCGGGGGGGGCGCTGGCTATGGCTACACCTTC; CDR3: CASSGGGAGYGYTF
D: TRBD1; J: TRBJ2-1; V: TRBV27; size: .; DNA: TGTGCCAGCAGTCTGGGACAGAACAATGAGCAGTTCTTC; CDR3: CASSLGQNNEQFF
D: .; J: TRBJ2-7; V: TRBV9; size: .; DNA: TGTGCCAGCAGCCCGTCGGGGGGCAGGTCGTCCTACGAGCAGTACTTC; CDR3: CASSPSGGRSSYEQYF
D: .; J: TRBJ2-7; V: TRBV5-1; size: .; DNA: TGCGCCAGCAGCTTGTCTGGGGACGAGCAGTACTTC; CDR3: CASSLSGDEQYF
D: TRBD1; J: TRBJ2-7; V: TRBV7-3; size: .; DNA: TGTGCCAGCAGCCCTACCCCGGGACAGGCCTTTGGCGAGCAGTACTTC; CDR3: CASSPTPGQAFGEQYF
D: .; J: TRBJ2-6; V: TRBV9; size: .; DNA: TGTGCCAGCAGCGTTTCAGGACGGCCCTCTGGGGCCAACGTCCTGACTTTC; CDR3: CASSVSGRPSGANVLTF
D: TRBD1; J: TRBJ1-1; V: TRBV28; size: once; DNA: TGTGCCAGCAGGCCCGACAGGGGGAAAGGTGAAGCTTTCTTT; CDR3: CASRPDRGKGEAFF
D: .; J: TRBJ1-3; V: TRBV2; size: .; DNA: TGTGCCAGCAGTGACGGGTCTGGAAACACCATATATTTT; CDR3: CASSDGSGNTIYF
D: TRBD2; J: TRBJ2-1; V: TRBV27; size: .; DNA: TGTGCCAGCAGTTTTAGCGGGAGGACGTCCTACAATGAGCAGTTCTTC; CDR3: CASSFSGRTSYNEQFF
D: .; J: TRBJ2-7; V: TRBV5-1; size: .; DNA: TGCGCCAGCAGCGGAGGGGGTCACGAGCAGTACTTC; CDR3: CASSGGGHEQYF
D: TRBD1; J: TRBJ2-6; V: TRBV7-6; size: .; DNA: TGTGCCAGCAGCTTGGGGACAGGGGGAAGCTCTGGGGCCAACGTCCTGACTTTC; CDR3: CASSLGTGGSSGANVLTF
D: TRBD1; J: TRBJ2-1; V: TRBV28; size: .; DNA: TGTGCCAGCAGTCCTTGGACAGGGGGCCCTACTAACAATGAGCAGTTCTTC; CDR3: CASSPWTGGPTNNEQFF
D: TRBD2; J: TRBJ2-7; V: TRBV4-2; size: .; DNA: TGTGCCAGCAGCCCACGACTAGCGGAGGTCCCGGAGGGTTACTACGAGCAGTACTTC; CDR3: CASSPRLAEVPEGYYEQYF
D: .; J: TRBJ2-7; V: TRBV10-3; size: .; DNA: TGTGCCATCAGTGATTTGGCGGGGGCTACCTACGAGCAGTACTTC; CDR3: CAISDLAGATYEQYF
D: TRBD2; J: TRBJ2-1; V: TRBV7-9; size: .; DNA: TGTGCCAGCAGCACCCAGCGGGAGGCCCACAATGAGCAGTTCTTC; CDR3: CASSTQREAHNEQFF
D: .; J: TRBJ1-2; V: TRBV29-1; size: .; DNA: TGCAGCGCTAAAGGACGGACTACTTATGGCTACACCTTC; CDR3: CSAKGRTTYGYTF
D: .; J: TRBJ1-1; V: TRBV27; size: .; DNA: TGTGCCAGCAGTTTCACACCCGTGAACACTGAAGCTTTCTTT; CDR3: CASSFTPVNTEAFF
D: .; J: TRBJ1-3; V: TRBV6-6; size: .; DNA: TGTGCCAGCAAGGCAACAGAAACTCACTCTGGAAACACCATATATTTT; CDR3: CASKATETHSGNTIYF
D: TRBD1; J: TRBJ2-7; V: TRBV7-9; size: .; DNA: TGTGCCAGCAGCCCCGGGACAGGGGATGTCGAGCAGTACTTC; CDR3: CASSPGTGDVEQYF
D: TRBD2; J: TRBJ2-7; V: TRBV5-1; size: .; DNA: TGCGCCAGGATGGGGGGGACCTACGAGCAGTACTTC; CDR3: CARMGGTYEQYF
D: TRBD1; J: TRBJ2-7; V: TRBV15; size: .; DNA: TGTGCCACCAGCGTAAGGACAGGGTTATACGAGCAGTACTTC; CDR3: CATSVRTGLYEQYF
D: TRBD2; J: TRBJ2-1; V: TRBV10-3; size: .; DNA: TGTGCCATCAGTGAGAGAAGCGGGAGTTTCAATGAGCAGTTCTTC; CDR3: CAISERSGSFNEQFF
D: .; J: TRBJ2-3; V: TRBV4-1; size: .; DNA: TGCGCCAGCAGCCAAGATATCCCTCTGTCTAGCACAGATACGCAGTATTTT; CDR3: CASSQDIPLSSTDTQYF
D: TRBD1; J: TRBJ2-7; V: TRBV2; size: .; DNA: TGTGCCAGCAGTGAAGTAGACAGGGTTGCCTACGAGCAGTACTTC; CDR3: CASSEVDRVAYEQYF
D: .; J: TRBJ2-3; V: TRBV5-8; size: .; DNA: TGTGCCAGCAGCTTGGGATCTAAAAGCACAGATACGCAGTATTTT; CDR3: CASSLGSKSTDTQYF
D: .; J: TRBJ1-1; V: TRBV4-1; size: few; DNA: TGCGCCAGCAGCTTTCGTATGGGGATGAACACTGAAGCTTTCTTT; CDR3: CASSFRMGMNTEAFF
D: TRBD1; J: TRBJ1-5; V: TRBV18; size: .; DNA: TGTGCCAGCTCAGTCAGCCCAATGGACAGGACCAATCAGCCCCAGCATTTT; CDR3: CASSVSPMDRTNQPQHF
D: .; J: TRBJ1-3; V: TRBV4-1; size: .; DNA: TGCGCCAGCAGCCAAGATAGGACAGTCGGAAACACCATATATTTT; CDR3: CASSQDRTVGNTIYF
D: .; J: TRBJ1-1; V: TRBV6-6; size: few; DNA: TGTGCCAGCAGTTACTCGGACAGCACTGAAGCTTTCTTT; CDR3: CASSYSDSTEAFF
D: .; J: TRBJ2-7; V: TRBV5-6; size: .; DNA: TGTGCCAGCAGCTTGGGGGGACACGCACGGTTC; CDR3: CASSLGGHARF
D: .; J: TRBJ1-2; V: TRBV27; size: .; DNA: TGTGCCAGCAGTACGAGGACAGACTTTAACTATGGCTACACCTTC; CDR3: CASSTRTDFNYGYTF